This entry lists 6 T cell receptor beta chains sequenced from one sample in a study of CD4 T cells in relation to SARS-CoV-2 and coronaviruses (dated by TCRdb to the early 2020s). The library relied on the immunoSEQ multiplex PCR assay. This immuneACCESS table, as held by TCRdb, lists in-frame sequences with V and J called but not all clones. Of the missing ones, under half trace to an unresolved V gene in checked studies; the others have no known cause. In all, the sample holds some 11,000 clones, and approximately 82% of those were seen once. Clones ranked in the top ten supply less than 15% of the sample. CD4+ T cells from unexposed donors were collected before the COVID-19 pandemic (2011-2018). Following 10 days of culture, the EasySep CD4+ T cell isolation kit was used to isolate CD4+ T cells. The antigens these receptors bind are not known. Specimen: CD4+ T cells from PBMCs, cultured in vitro. The receptors originated from a human donor in good health.

This sequence joins TRBV20-1 and TRBJ1-1, with unresolved D. The germline V gene has CDR1 DFQATT and CDR2 SNEGSKA (reference sequence). The CDR3 is 10 amino acids. With 2 bases removed from V and 6 bases from J, the gap between germline ends came to 4 bases. The CDR3 sequence: CSARISEAFF. The CDR3 bases are TGCAGTGCTAGAATTTCTGAAGCTTTCTTT.

V gene TRBV7-2 combines with J gene TRBJ1-4; maybe TRBD1 (6 bases). The V gene lost 1 base and the J gene lost 5 bases, with 11 bases spanning the gap. Germline V gene sequence: CDR1 SGHTA, CDR2 FQGNSA. CDR3 length equals 15 residues. CDR3: CASSLDRAVNEKLFF. In DNA, the CDR3 is TGTGCCAGCAGCTTAGACAGGGCAGTCAATGAAAAACTGTTTTTT. Combining the CDR3 with reference TRBV7-2 and TRBJ1-4 gives the whole variable domain GAGVSQSPSNKVTEKGKDVELRCDPISGHTALYWYRQSLGQGLEFLIYFQGNSAPDKSGLPSDRFSAERTGGSVSTLTIQRTQQEDSAVYLCASSLDRAVNEKLFFGSGTQLSVL.

The CDR3 sequence: CATTTGGLDTQYF. CDR3 bases: TGTGCCACCACGACAGGGGGCTTAGATACGCAGTATTTT. V and J are TRBV19 and TRBJ2-3, with TRBD1 matching over 10 bases. This CDR3 contains 13 residues. Looked up from germline, CDR1 is LNHDA and CDR2 is SQIVND (reference sequence). J was trimmed by 5 bases and V by 10 bases; bases with no gene match: 6.

This clone came up a few times. The rearrangement joins TRBV6-5 to TRBJ1-1; TRBD1 is a possible D gene (6 bases). The V and J ends lost 6 bases and 4 bases respectively, with 12 bases between them. Germline V lookup: CDR1 MNHEY, CDR2 SVGAGI. The CDR3 runs to 13 residues. CDR3 coding DNA: TGTGCCAGCAGCTACCAGGGGCGCACTGAAGCTTTCTTT. It is translated as CASSYQGRTEAFF.

This clone was counted between two and nine times. The chain combines TRBV19 with TRBJ1-1, with D maybe TRBD1 (6 bases). V dropped 5 bases and J dropped 0 bases, with 10 bases sitting between them. The CDR3 is 14 residues long. Per germline, CDR1 LNHDA and CDR2 SQIVND (reference sequence). CDR3 sequence: CASSPRGVNTEAFF. The CDR3 nucleotides are TGTGCCAGTAGTCCTAGGGGGGTGAACACTGAAGCTTTCTTT.

The chain combines TRBV5-1 with TRBJ2-3; tentatively, D is TRBD2 (6 bases). Germline-derived CDR1 and CDR2 are SGHRS and YFSETQ. This CDR3 region has 15 residues. Trimming stripped 0 bases from V and 2 bases from J, with 10 bases between. The CDR3 bases are TGCGCCAGCAGCTTGGGGGAGGCCCCCACAGATACGCAGTATTTT. This codes for CASSLGEAPTDTQYF.